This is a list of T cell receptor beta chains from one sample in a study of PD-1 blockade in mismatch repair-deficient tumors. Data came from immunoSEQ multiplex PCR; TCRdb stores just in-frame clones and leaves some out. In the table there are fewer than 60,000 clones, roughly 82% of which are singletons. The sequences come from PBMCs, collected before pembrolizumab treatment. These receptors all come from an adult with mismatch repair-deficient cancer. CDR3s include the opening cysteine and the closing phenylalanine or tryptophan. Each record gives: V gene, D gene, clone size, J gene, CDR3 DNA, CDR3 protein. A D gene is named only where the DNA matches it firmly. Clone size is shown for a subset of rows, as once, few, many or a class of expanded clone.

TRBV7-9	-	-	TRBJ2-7	TGTGCCAGCAGCTCCCCGGGCGGTTACGAGCAGTACTTC	CASSSPGGYEQYF
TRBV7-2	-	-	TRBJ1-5	TGTGCCAGCAGCTTAGATGGACGGAGCAATCAGCCCCAGCATTTT	CASSLDGRSNQPQHF
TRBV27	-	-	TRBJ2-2	TGTGCCAGCAGTTTAAGGACCCTGGGGGACGGGGAGCTGTTTTTT	CASSLRTLGDGELFF
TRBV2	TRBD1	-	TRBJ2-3	TGTGCCATAGGACAGGGGGAGTTTTCGCAGTATTTT	CAIGQGEFSQYF
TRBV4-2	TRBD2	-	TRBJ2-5	TGTGCCAGCAGCCAGGAACCTGAACTAGCGGGAGGGCAAGAGACCCAGTACTTC	CASSQEPELAGGQETQYF
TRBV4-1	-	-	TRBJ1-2	TGCGCCAGCAGCCAGATCGGGACCAACTATGGCTACACCTTC	CASSQIGTNYGYTF
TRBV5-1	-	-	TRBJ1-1	TGCGCCAGCAGCTTGGGGGCAGGCGTGAACACTGAAGCTTTCTTT	CASSLGAGVNTEAFF
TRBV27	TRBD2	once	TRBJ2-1	TGTGCCAGCAGCCCTGGGGTAGCGGGAGGGTCCTACAATGAGCAGTTCTTC	CASSPGVAGGSYNEQFF
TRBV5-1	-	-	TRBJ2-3	TGCGCCAGCAGCTTGCAGGCAACAGATACGCAGTATTTT	CASSLQATDTQYF
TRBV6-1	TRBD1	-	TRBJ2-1	TGTGCCAGCAGGGTCTTTGGACAGGGGGTGCATGAGCAGTTCTTC	CASRVFGQGVHEQFF
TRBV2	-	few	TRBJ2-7	TGTGCCAGCACGTTAAATTACGAGCAGTACTTC	CASTLNYEQYF
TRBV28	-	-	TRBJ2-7	TGTGCCAGCAGTGTCGGGACACAATACGAGCAGTACTTC	CASSVGTQYEQYF
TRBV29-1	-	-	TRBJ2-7	TGCAGCGCTTCCGGAATGGGGGAGCAGTACTTC	CSASGMGEQYF
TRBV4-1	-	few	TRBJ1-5	TGCGCCAGCAGCCAAGATCTCAGGGATCAGCCCCAGCATTTT	CASSQDLRDQPQHF
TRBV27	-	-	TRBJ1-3	TGTGCCAGCAGTTTAGCGACGGCCCGCTCTGGAAACACCATATATTTT	CASSLATARSGNTIYF
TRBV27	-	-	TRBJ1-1	TGTGCCAGCTCTCCCCGTGGAGGGAAAAGGAACACTGAAGCTTTCTTT	CASSPRGGKRNTEAFF
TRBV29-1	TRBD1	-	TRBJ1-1	TGCAGCGTCCGTCAGGGGGACACTGAAGCTTTCTTT	CSVRQGDTEAFF
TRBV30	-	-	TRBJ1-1	TGTGCCTGGAGTGGGGCACCTAACACTGAAGCTTTCTTT	CAWSGAPNTEAFF
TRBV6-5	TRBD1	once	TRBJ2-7	TGTGCCAGCAGTTTCTCACCCGGGACAGGGGTCGAGCAGTACTTC	CASSFSPGTGVEQYF
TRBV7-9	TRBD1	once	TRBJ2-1	TGTGCCAGCAGCTTCCAGGGGGACCTTGGGCAGTTCTTC	CASSFQGDLGQFF
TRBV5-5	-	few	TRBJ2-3	TGTGCCAGCAGCCCTGGAGCGGCCCCGTTCACAGATACGCAGTATTTT	CASSPGAAPFTDTQYF
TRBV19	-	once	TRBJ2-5	TGTGCCAGTAGTATAAGGGGCATGGTGGAGACCCAGTACTTC	CASSIRGMVETQYF
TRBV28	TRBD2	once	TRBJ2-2	TGTGCCAGCAGTTTGGCACTAGCGGGAGTGGGAACCGGGGAGCTGTTTTTT	CASSLALAGVGTGELFF
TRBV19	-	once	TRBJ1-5	TGTGCCAGTAGTATTGGTTGGGGGCGGAGCAATCAGCCCCAGCATTTT	CASSIGWGRSNQPQHF
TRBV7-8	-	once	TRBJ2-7	TGTGCCAGCAGCTTAAAGGCTAGCGCTCCCTCCGAGCAGTACTTC	CASSLKASAPSEQYF
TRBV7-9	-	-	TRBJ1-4	TGTGCCAGCAGTTCGACGGGCTGGGAAAAACTGTTTTTT	CASSSTGWEKLFF
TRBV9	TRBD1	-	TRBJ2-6	TGTGCCAGCAGCATACAGGGGGCGGGGGGGGCCAACGTCCTGACTTTC	CASSIQGAGGANVLTF
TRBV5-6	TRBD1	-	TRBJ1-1	TGTGCCAGCAGCTTGGATGGGACAGGGGGAGGCACTGAAGCTTTCTTT	CASSLDGTGGGTEAFF
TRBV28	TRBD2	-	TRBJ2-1	TGTGCCAGCAGTTTCACTAGCGGGAGTACGAGGAATGAGCAGTTCTTC	CASSFTSGSTRNEQFF
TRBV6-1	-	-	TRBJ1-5	TGTGCCAGCAGGCACGAGTACAACAATCAGCCCCAGCATTTT	CASRHEYNNQPQHF
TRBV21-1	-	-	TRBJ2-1	TGTGCCAGCACCACAGGGCCCCCCCCCTACAATGAGCAGTTCTTC	CASTTGPPPYNEQFF
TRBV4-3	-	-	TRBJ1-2	TGCGCCAGCAGCCAAGACGCCGGAATAGGGGCCGGGAACTATGGCTACACCTTC	CASSQDAGIGAGNYGYTF
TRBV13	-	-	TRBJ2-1	TGTGCCAGCAGACCGAAATTCAGGGGCGGAGGTTCGAATGAGCAGTTCTTC	CASRPKFRGGGSNEQFF
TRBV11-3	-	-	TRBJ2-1	TGTGCCAGCAGCCCCGAAGGGGCTTTAGACAATGAGCAGTTCTTC	CASSPEGALDNEQFF
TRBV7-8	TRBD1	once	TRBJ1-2	TGTGCCAGCAGCTTACATGGACAGGGGGCGAATGGCTACACCTTC	CASSLHGQGANGYTF
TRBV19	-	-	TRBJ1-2	TGTGCCAGTAGTAGAGACGGGGAAATTTACTATGGCTACACCTTC	CASSRDGEIYYGYTF
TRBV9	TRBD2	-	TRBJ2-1	TGTGCCAGCAGCGAGACCGGGACTAGCGTCTACAATGAGCAGTTCTTC	CASSETGTSVYNEQFF
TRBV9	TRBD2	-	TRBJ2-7	TGTGCCAGCAGCCCGGGAGGGGCGACCTATTCCTACGAGCAGTACTTC	CASSPGGATYSYEQYF
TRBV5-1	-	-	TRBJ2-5	TGCGCCAGCAGCTCGCATCCGGGGGTCCAAGAGACCCAGTACTTC	CASSSHPGVQETQYF
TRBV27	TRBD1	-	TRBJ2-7	TGTGCCAGCAGTCGACAGGGGGCCGAGCAGTACTTC	CASSRQGAEQYF
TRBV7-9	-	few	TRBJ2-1	TGTGCCAGCAGCTTAGGGGCAGGCTACAATGAGCAGTTCTTC	CASSLGAGYNEQFF
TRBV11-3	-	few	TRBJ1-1	TGTGCCAGCAGCTTAGGAGAGCCCGGACGGAAAAGCACTGAAGCTTTCTTT	CASSLGEPGRKSTEAFF
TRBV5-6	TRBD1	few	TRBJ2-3	TGTGCCAGCAAATGGACAGGGGCCAGCACAGATACGCAGTATTTT	CASKWTGASTDTQYF
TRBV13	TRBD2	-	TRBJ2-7	TGTGCCAGCCTTTTTCGCGGGAGGGCCTACGAGCAGTACTTC	CASLFRGRAYEQYF
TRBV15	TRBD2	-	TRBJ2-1	TGTGCCACCAGCACCACTCCCCTAGCGGAGGTTGAGCAGTTCTTC	CATSTTPLAEVEQFF
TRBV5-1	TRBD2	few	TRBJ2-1	TGCGCCAGCAGCTTGGAGAGCGGGAGAGCTGCTGAGCAGTTCTTC	CASSLESGRAAEQFF
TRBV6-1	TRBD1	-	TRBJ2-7	TGTGCCAGCGCTAGAAGGTTACAGGGGGGCTACGAGCAGTACTTC	CASARRLQGGYEQYF
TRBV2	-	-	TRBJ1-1	TGTGCCAGCACCGAGACGCCGAACACTGAAGCTTTCTTT	CASTETPNTEAFF
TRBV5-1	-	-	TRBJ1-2	TGCGCCAGCAGCCCGCGGACCCTCACCTCCTATGGCTACACCTTC	CASSPRTLTSYGYTF
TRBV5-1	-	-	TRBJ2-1	TGCGCCAGCAGCCGGTTTGGTGAGCAGTTCTTC	CASSRFGEQFF
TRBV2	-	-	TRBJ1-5	TGTGCCAGCAACCAGGAGAGCGGCAATCAGCCCCAGCATTTT	CASNQESGNQPQHF